This TCR beta chain comes out of a study of CD8+CD57+ T cells in acquired aplastic anemia. Across the study: Sorted cells (CD4+ and CD8+) yielded DNA amounts that averaged approximately 2.9 ug. On average, healthy donors gave some 11 million reads for CD4+ cells.

Trimming took off 6 bases at V and 4 bases at J, with 21 bases between the two ends. The CDR3 covers 17 residues. Per germline, CDR1 SGHTA and CDR2 FQGTGA. Study results and limitations: The CD8+ Simpson's diversity of patients and controls was not significantly different. Found in both controls and patients were twenty-nine CD8+ CDR3 sequences.

CDR3 and TCR beta VDJ profiling relied on genomic DNA as the template. TCRdb re-derived calls from the reads in MiXCR, one entry per CDR3 protein. The repertoire has 350,000 to 450,000 distinct CDR3 sequences, about two thirds of them found once; the top ten carry around 4%. Details on this clonotype: The antigen is not known.

V is TRBV7-3 and J is TRBJ2-2, with TRBD1 as a possible D gene (5 bases). The sequence derives from a human donor in good health, serving as a control. Sequenced material: sorted CD4+, CD8+, or CD8+CD57+ T cells (not recorded which) from PBMCs. CDR3 sequence (DNA): TGTGCCAGCAGTTCGACCAGGGAAACGATCAGCACCGGGGAGCTGTTTTTT. It encodes CASSSTRETISTGELFF.